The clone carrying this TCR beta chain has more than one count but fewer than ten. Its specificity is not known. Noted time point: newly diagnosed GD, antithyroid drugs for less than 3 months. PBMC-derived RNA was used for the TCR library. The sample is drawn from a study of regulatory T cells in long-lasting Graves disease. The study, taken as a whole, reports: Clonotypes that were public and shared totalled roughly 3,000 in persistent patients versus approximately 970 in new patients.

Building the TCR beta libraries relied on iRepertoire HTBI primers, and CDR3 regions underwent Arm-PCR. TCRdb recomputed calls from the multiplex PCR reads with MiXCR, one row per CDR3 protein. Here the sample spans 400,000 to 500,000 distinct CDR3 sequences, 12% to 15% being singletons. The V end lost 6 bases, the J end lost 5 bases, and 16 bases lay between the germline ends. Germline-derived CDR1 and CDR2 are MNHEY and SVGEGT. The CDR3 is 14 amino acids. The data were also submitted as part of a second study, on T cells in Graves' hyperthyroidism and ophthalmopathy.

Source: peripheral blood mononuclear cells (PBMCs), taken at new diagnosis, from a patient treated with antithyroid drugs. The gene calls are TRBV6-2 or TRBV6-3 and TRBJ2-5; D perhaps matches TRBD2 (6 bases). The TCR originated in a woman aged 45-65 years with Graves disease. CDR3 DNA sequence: TGTGCCAGCAGAACGACTAGGAGTATGGAGACCCAGTACTTC. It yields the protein CASRTTRSMETQYF.